The TCR beta chain described here comes from a study of OX40 agonist ivuxolimab in advanced cancers. Turning to the study itself: Melanoma, hepatocellular carcinoma, head and neck or renal cell cancer occurred in dose-escalation patients. Therapy given before enrollment (anti-PD-1, anti-PD-L1 or anti-CTLA-4) was allowed, and around 40% had some. Study-wide points: Compared with CD4+, CD8+ T cells on average had more expanded clones.

With regard to this clone: The antigen is unknown.

Germline lookup yields CDR1 SNHLY and CDR2 FYNNEI. The V gene lost 7 bases and the J gene lost 7 bases, with 20 bases spanning the gap. The length of the CDR3 is 15 residues. Any history of autoimmune disease or systemic immunosuppression disqualified patients. The repertoire was sequenced with immunoSEQ multiplex PCR; TCRdb's copy has only in-frame clones and lacks some. Of under 85,000 clones in the sample, more than 75% were seen once. This sample comprised CD4+ or CD8+ T cells sorted from blood, obtained in a trial of the OX40 agonist ivuxolimab. The TCR was taken from an adult with an advanced solid tumor such as melanoma, head and neck, liver or kidney cancer. The chain joins TRBV2 to TRBJ1-5; perhaps TRBD1 as D (5 bases). The CDR3 DNA sequence: TGTGCCAGCACCCAAGGGAGGGGATTCCTCCAGCCCCAGCATTTT. It specifies CASTQGRGFLQPQHF.